This T cell receptor (beta chain) originates from a study of Ad26.COV2.S vaccination and SARS-CoV-2 variants. Produced via immunoSEQ multiplex PCR; TCRdb's table is partial and in-frame only. The repertoire holds about 350,000 clones, with about 92% as singletons. Comment on this clone: Its matching antigen is unknown.

Whole-study results and caveats: Vaccinated individuals (as opposed to placebo recipients) had higher spike-specific TCR breadth. Using TCR breadth and depth analyses may have led to underestimated total T cell responses.

The sequences come from peripheral blood, collected after recovery from COVID-19. The sequence was obtained from a human donor who had recovered from COVID-19.

The CDR3 reads CASTPGTGPYEQYF. The CDR3 DNA sequence: TGTGCCAGCACCCCCGGGACAGGGCCCTACGAGCAGTACTTC. The chain recombines TRBV7-2 with TRBJ2-7, with TRBD1 identical over 9 bases. The V gene's germline CDR1 is SGHTA and CDR2 FQGNSA. CDR3 length: 14 amino acids. V shed 7 bases and J 2 bases; nucleotides not matched to a gene: 6.